This paragraph reports one TCR beta chain. Assay used: immunoSEQ multiplex PCR; TCRdb lists only in-frame clones, some missing. Among tens of thousands of clones listed, more than 85% were seen once. This record comes from a study of blood T cell repertoires in COVID-19. V was pared by 6 bases and J by 5 bases, with 4 bases of the junction left unmatched. CDR3 length equals 14 residues. The germline CDR1 and CDR2 sequences are SNHLY and FYNNEI. The sequenced sample consisted of peripheral blood. The receptor comes from a human donor in a cohort sampled during active COVID-19. The rearrangement links TRBV2 to TRBJ2-5, with 12 bases lining up with TRBD1. The CDR3 is CASRGQGAMETQYF. The CDR3 region has the DNA TGTGCCAGCAGGGGACAGGGGGCGATGGAGACCCAGTACTTC.